This TCR beta chain was retrieved from a study of beta chain features in type 1 diabetes. Only one heparinised blood draw was taken per donor, and its volume averaged about 120 mL. Study-level points and caveats: Shorter TCRB CDR3s, moderately but significantly so, were found in Type 1 diabetes patients in all four CD4+ subsets. Sampled from patients, naive, central memory and Treg TCRB repertoires appeared more similar than those sampled from healthy donors.

A few counts support this clone. Its antigen is undetermined. The CDR3 length is 18 residues. Trimming removed 0 bases from V and 0 bases from J; junction bases left unmatched: 3. Germline CDR1 reads LNHDA; CDR2 reads SQIVND (reference sequence). Isolated RNA was reverse transcribed in full, so expressed TCRB transcripts were sequenced. Profiling relied on immunoSEQ multiplex PCR, and the TCRdb table lists in-frame clones only, not all of them. This repertoire shows 350,000 to 450,000 clones, roughly 12% found once; its top ten account for 0.0095% to 0.011%. This clonotype was obtained from a woman aged 18-29 years with type 1 diabetes. Material for sequencing was naive CD4+ T cells from blood. The V gene is TRBV19, the J gene TRBJ2-1; 12 nucleotides agree with TRBD2. In DNA, the CDR3 is TGTGCCAGTAGTATAGATGTGACTAGCGGGGGCTCCTACAATGAGCAGTTCTTC. It translates to CASSIDVTSGGSYNEQFF.